This record concerns one TCR beta chain sequence. The antigen is undetermined. This CDR3 comprises 13 residues. This specimen comes from a study of beta chain features in type 1 diabetes. The overall study: There was similarity between patients and healthy donors in age, gender and cell yields. Study-level results: Among patients with Type 1 diabetes, TCRB CDR3s were moderately but significantly shorter in every one of the four CD4+ subsets.

Expressed TCRB transcripts were sequenced after all isolated RNA was converted to cDNA. Sequencing used immunoSEQ multiplex PCR; TCRdb keeps in-frame clones, though not all of them. The sample has hundreds of thousands of clones, roughly 13% seen once. The chain joins TRBV21-1 to TRBJ2-3; the table's D call TRBD2 went unverified against the DNA. TRBV21-1 is given as a pseudogene. Sequenced input: naive CD4+ T cells from blood. The sequence was collected from a man younger than 35 with type 1 diabetes. The CDR3 loop is CASSARDTDTQYF. DNA for the CDR3: TGTGCCAGCAGCGCCCGGGACACAGATACGCAGTATTTT.